This TCR beta chain is from a study of regulatory T cells in long-lasting Graves disease. iRepertoire HTBI primers and Arm-PCR of CDR3 regions built TCR beta libraries. TCRdb reprocessed the multiplex PCR reads via MiXCR and lists one record per CDR3 protein. Among about 220,000 distinct CDR3 sequences, roughly a fifth were seen once, and the ten largest hold 12%. With 7 bases removed from V and 6 bases from J, the gap between germline ends came to 16 bases. Germline assignment: CDR1 MNHNS and CDR2 SASEGT. The CDR3 is made up of 13 amino acids. This clonotype was recorded at least ten times. Time point meaning: newly diagnosed GD, antithyroid drugs for less than 3 months. PBMC-derived RNA was used for the TCR library. This sample was also put to use in a study of T cells in Graves' hyperthyroidism and ophthalmopathy. According to that study: The HTBI set primed first-round TCR CDR3 RT-PCR.

Source: peripheral blood mononuclear cells (PBMCs), taken at new diagnosis, from a patient treated with antithyroid drugs. This clonotype was obtained from a woman in her 30s with Graves disease. The rearrangement joins TRBV6-1 to TRBJ2-7, with D perhaps matching TRBD1 (7 bases). This CDR3 is CASNDRDFPEQYF. CDR3 coding DNA: TGTGCCAGCAACGACAGGGACTTTCCCGAGCAGTACTTC.